The clone carrying this T cell receptor (beta chain) was counted between two and nine times. The target antigen is unknown. This sample is drawn from a study of blood T cells in healthy people across ages. This CDR3 has 19 residues. Germline V gene sequence: CDR1 LGHNA, CDR2 YSLEER. Trimming removed 0 bases at V and 6 bases at J, with 27 bases between. Findings and caveats of the study: There was no known CMV status for donors, so expanded clonotype changes were possibly confounded.

A second PCR of roughly 7 to 11 cycles used a sample-barcoded 5' primer and a J-beta primer mix. TCRdb redid the calling of the 5' RACE reads with MiXCR, one entry per CDR3 protein. The sample lists hundreds of thousands of distinct CDR3 sequences; 45% to 70% were seen once. The TCR sequence derives from a man in his forties in good health. The gene calls are TRBV4-3 and TRBJ2-7; unclear D gene. Source material: blood. The DNA of the CDR3 is TGCGCCAGCAGCCAAGATTTGGGCCATGGTGGCGGCAGCCTTAGCGAGCAGTACTTC. The encoded protein is CASSQDLGHGGGSLSEQYF.